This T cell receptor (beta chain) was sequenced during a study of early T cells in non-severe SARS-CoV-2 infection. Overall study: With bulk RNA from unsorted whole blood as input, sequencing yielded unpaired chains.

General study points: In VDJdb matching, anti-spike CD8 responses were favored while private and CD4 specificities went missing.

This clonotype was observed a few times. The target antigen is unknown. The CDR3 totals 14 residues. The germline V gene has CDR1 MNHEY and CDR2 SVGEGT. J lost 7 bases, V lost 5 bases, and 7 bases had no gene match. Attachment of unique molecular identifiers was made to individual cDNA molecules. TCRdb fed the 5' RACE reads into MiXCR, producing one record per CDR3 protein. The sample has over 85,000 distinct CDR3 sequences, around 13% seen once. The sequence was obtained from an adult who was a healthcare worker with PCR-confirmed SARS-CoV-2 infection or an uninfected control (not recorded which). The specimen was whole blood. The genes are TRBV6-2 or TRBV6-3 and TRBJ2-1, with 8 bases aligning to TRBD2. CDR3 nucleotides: TGTGCCAGCAGTGCGGGAGGACCCCAGAATGAGCAGTTCTTC. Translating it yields CASSAGGPQNEQFF.